This passage covers 18 T cell receptor beta chains from one sample sequenced in a study of blood T cells in healthy people across ages. Alongside a J-beta primer mix, a sample-barcoded 5' primer served in a second PCR lasting 7 to 11 cycles. TCRdb reprocessed the 5' RACE reads via MiXCR and lists one record per CDR3 protein. The data hold more than 800,000 distinct CDR3 sequences, with over 35% observed a single time. Input material: blood. All receptors come from a woman aged 55-70 years in good health.

V and J are TRBV20-1 and TRBJ2-3; the match to TRBD2 covers 11 bases. This CDR3 comprises 17 residues. Germline CDR1 and CDR2: DFQATT and SNEGSKA (reference sequence). With 0 bases clipped from V and 1 base from J, the junction kept 6 bases outside the gene matches. The CDR3 reads CSARESIAGGGTDTQYF. The CDR3 bases are TGCAGTGCTAGAGAGTCCATAGCGGGAGGGGGCACAGATACGCAGTATTTT.

This sequence joins TRBV15 and TRBJ2-1; the D is unclear. With 5 bases removed from V and 4 bases from J, the gap between germline ends came to 9 bases. The CDR3 is 13 amino acids. In germline, CDR1 is LNHNV, CDR2 YYDKDF (reference sequence). The chain's CDR3 is CATSSVPYNEQFF. CDR3 DNA: TGTGCCACCAGCTCGGTTCCGTACAATGAGCAGTTCTTC. The full variable domain, with the rest looked up from reference TRBV15 and TRBJ2-1, is DAMVIQNPRYQVTQFGKPVTLSCSQTLNHNVMYWYQQKSSQAPKLLFHYYDKDFNNEADTPDNFQSRRPNTSFCFLDIRSPGLGDTAMYLCATSSVPYNEQFFGPGTRLTVL.

The chain is built from TRBV12-3 or TRBV12-4 and TRBJ2-1; D is unclear. The length of the CDR3 is 15 residues. Trimming pared 3 bases from V and 0 bases from J, leaving 9 bases between. In DNA, the CDR3 is TGTGCCAGCAGTTTTCTTGTGATCTCCTACAATGAGCAGTTCTTC. It encodes CASSFLVISYNEQFF.

This clonotype has only a few counts. This sequence joins TRBV2 and TRBJ2-1; D gene unclear. The V end lost 4 bases, the J end lost 5 bases, and 6 bases lay between the germline ends. Germline CDR1 reads SNHLY; CDR2 reads FYNNEI. The CDR3 is 12 amino acids. The CDR3 here is CASSANHNEQFF. CDR3 DNA: TGTGCCAGCAGTGCCAACCACAATGAGCAGTTCTTC.

The J gene is TRBJ2-7, the V gene TRBV12-3 or TRBV12-4, with 9 bases lining up with TRBD2. The V gene end was trimmed by 8 bases and the J gene end by 2 bases; junction bases not matched to a gene: 10. The CDR3 runs to 15 residues. CDR3 DNA: TGTGCCAGCGGTGCGCGGGAGGGAGGACCCTACGAGCAGTACTTC. This encodes CASGAREGGPYEQYF.

In its sample, this clonotype was seen a few times. This chain links TRBV5-1 with TRBJ1-5, with a weak D call TRBD1 (6 bases). The V end lost 6 bases, the J end lost 4 bases, and 11 bases lay between the germline ends. CDR3 size: 13 residues. Germline CDR1 and CDR2: SGHRS and YFSETQ. The CDR3 spells CASKQGLNQPQHF. CDR3 coding DNA: TGCGCCAGCAAGCAGGGGCTTAATCAGCCCCAGCATTTT. The whole variable domain, remainder taken from reference TRBV5-1 and TRBJ1-5, is KAGVTQTPRYLIKTRGQQVTLSCSPISGHRSVSWYQQTPGQGLQFLFEYFSETQRNKGNFPGRFSGRQFSNSRSEMNVSTLELGDSALYLCASKQGLNQPQHFGDGTRLSIL.

The J gene is TRBJ1-2, the V gene TRBV27; D is possibly TRBD1 (6 bases). The ends were cut back, 0 bases at V and 8 bases at J, with 16 bases in the middle. The CDR3 runs 15 residues. Looked up from germline, CDR1 is MNHEY and CDR2 is SMNVEV (reference sequence). CDR3 region: CASSLSGARIRGYTF. The CDR3, as DNA: TGTGCCAGCAGTTTATCGGGGGCGAGAATTCGCGGCTACACCTTC.

This clonotype was counted only a few times. The gene calls are TRBV6-2 or TRBV6-3 and TRBJ2-4; D might be TRBD1 or TRBD2, each matching 6 bases. The tail of the sequence fits TRBJ2-5 better, so the J call may be wrong. This CDR3 comprises 14 residues. Germline-derived CDR1 and CDR2 are MNHEY and SVGEGT. CDR3 sequence: CASSRPGGVETQYF. The CDR3 region has the DNA TGTGCCAGCAGCCGCCCCGGGGGCGTGGAGACCCAGTACTTC.

This clonotype occurred many times. This rearrangement joins TRBV10-3 to TRBJ2-7; D perhaps matches TRBD1 (5 bases). Trimming cost V 0 bases and J 6 bases, with 9 bases left between them. The length of the CDR3 is 13 residues. Germline V CDR1 and CDR2: ENHRY, SYGVKD. CDR3 loop: CAISESQQGEQYF. Written as DNA, the CDR3 is TGTGCCATCAGTGAGTCCCAGCAGGGCGAGCAGTACTTC.

The chain couples TRBV7-6 to TRBJ2-1; 9 nucleotides line up with TRBD1. CDR1 SGHVS and CDR2 FNYEAQ come from the germline V gene. With 2 bases clipped from V and 6 bases from J, the junction kept 11 bases outside the gene matches. This CDR3 spans 17 amino acids. The CDR3 DNA is TGTGCCAGCAGCTTATTATACAGGGGGCGCTCGGGCAATGAGCAGTTCTTC. Residues: CASSLLYRGRSGNEQFF.

This clonotype was recorded only once. The chain couples TRBV6-2 or TRBV6-3 to TRBJ1-4, with D possibly being TRBD1 (6 bases). The CDR3 loop spans 19 amino acids. Germline-derived CDR1 and CDR2 are MNHEY and SVGEGT. V dropped 0 bases and J dropped 8 bases, with 25 bases sitting between them. CDR3 nucleotide sequence: TGTGCCAGCAGTTACTCGGGGGGGAACAGGGAGGTTCCGGAGGAAAAACTGTTTTTT. Amino acid sequence: CASSYSGGNREVPEEKLFF.

This clonotype appeared a few times. J is TRBJ2-1 and V is TRBV12-3 or TRBV12-4; TRBD2 matches at 8 bases. The trim removed 8 bases at V and 5 bases at J, leaving 8 bases unmatched. This CDR3 is 14 amino acids long. CDR3 region: CASLLSGINNEQFF. In nucleotides, the CDR3 is TGTGCCAGCCTCCTTAGCGGGATTAACAATGAGCAGTTCTTC.

V and J are TRBV27 and TRBJ1-4; D may be TRBD1 (5 bases). Germline V gene data show CDR1 as MNHEY and CDR2 as SMNVEV (reference sequence). The CDR3 consists of 14 residues. Trimming shortened V by 2 bases and J by 8 bases, and 12 bases separated the two germline ends. CDR3 loop: CASSLQGQWEKLFF. CDR3 sequence (DNA): TGTGCCAGCAGTTTACAGGGTCAATGGGAAAAACTGTTTTTT. Full variable domain (missing parts from reference TRBV27 and TRBJ1-4): EAQVTQNPRYLITVTGKKLTVTCSQNMNHEYMSWYRQDPGLGLRQIYYSMNVEVTDKGDVPEGYKVSRKEKRNFPLILESPSPNQTSLYFCASSLQGQWEKLFFGSGTQLSVL.

The chain uses TRBV6-1 and TRBJ2-4, with TRBD2 matching 7 bases. Judging by the DNA end, TRBJ2-7 fits better; the J call may be wrong. The CDR3 runs 13 residues. Germline V CDR1 and CDR2: MNHNS, SASEGT. The CDR3 region is CASGLVVLYEQYF. The CDR3 DNA reads as TGTGCCAGCGGACTAGTGGTTTTGTACGAGCAGTACTTC.

This sequence joins TRBV24-1 and TRBJ2-3, with a possible D match to TRBD2 (6 bases). V was trimmed by 4 bases and J by 1 base, leaving 11 bases between them. CDR1 and CDR2 from the germline V gene are KGHDR and SFDVKD. The CDR3 is 15 residues long. Written as DNA, the CDR3 is TGTGCCACCAGTGAGCGGCGGGGCCGCACAGATACGCAGTATTTT. It encodes CATSERRGRTDTQYF.

This clonotype has a handful of counts. This chain links TRBV20-1 with TRBJ2-5; the D gene is possibly TRBD2 (6 bases). The CDR3 sequence is 15 residues long. Per germline, CDR1 DFQATT and CDR2 SNEGSKA (reference sequence). V gave up 6 bases and J gave up 11 bases, with 28 bases separating them. For the CDR3, the DNA is TGCAGTGCAGGCGGGATCCATCGCGCCAACAATGAGCAGTACTTC. Its protein is CSAGGIHRANNEQYF.

The V and J genes are TRBV6-1 and TRBJ2-1; possibly TRBD1 for D (5 bases). The V and J ends lost 7 bases and 2 bases respectively, with 21 bases between them. The CDR3 consists of 17 residues. Germline CDR1 and CDR2: MNHNS and SASEGT. Here the CDR3 DNA reads TGTGCCAGCACCTTAATTCGATTTACCAGGGCCTACAATGAGCAGTTCTTC. This translates into CASTLIRFTRAYNEQFF.

J is TRBJ2-4 and V is TRBV28; weak D call: TRBD1 (6 bases). The better agreement between TRBJ2-7 and the DNA end casts doubt on the J call. Germline V CDR1 and CDR2: MDHEN, SYDVKM. CDR3 length: 14 residues. The CDR3 here is CASSSRDNSHEQYF. The CDR3 DNA sequence: TGTGCCAGCAGTTCCCGGGACAATTCGCACGAGCAGTACTTC.